Shown below are 23 T cell receptor beta chains from a single sample sequenced in a study of blood T cell repertoires in COVID-19. The data were produced by immunoSEQ multiplex PCR, yet TCRdb's version contains in-frame clones alone and is incomplete. Counted here are some 220,000 clones, 82% occurring once; the ten biggest clones make up 5.2%. The sequenced sample consisted of peripheral blood. These receptors were taken from a woman in her 70s with COVID-19, enrolled during active disease.

This clone was counted between two and nine times. V usage is TRBV4-1 and J usage is TRBJ1-2, with 8 bases that match TRBD1. This CDR3 contains 14 residues. Germline values: CDR1 MGHRA, CDR2 YSYEKL. V was pared by 4 bases and J by 2 bases, with 3 bases of the junction left unmatched. CDR3 sequence (DNA): TGCGCCAGCAGCCCCGGGACAGGAAACTATGGCTACACCTTC. Its translation is CASSPGTGNYGYTF.

CDR3 bases: TGTGCCAGCAGTTTCACAGGGGGAGGAAATCAGCCCCAGCATTTT. Translation: CASSFTGGGNQPQHF. This sequence joins TRBV28 and TRBJ1-5, with 8 bases lining up with TRBD1. Per germline, CDR1 MDHEN and CDR2 SYDVKM. V trimming: 3 bases; J trimming: 4 bases; junction bases outside the gene matches: 5. This CDR3 comprises 15 residues.

The chain uses TRBV20-1 and TRBJ1-6; possible D gene TRBD1, 6 bases. Germline V gives CDR1 DFQATT, CDR2 SNEGSKA (reference sequence). Deletions cut 3 bases from V and 0 bases from J, with 12 bases between. The CDR3 runs 16 residues. The CDR3 loop reads CSASIQGSSYNSPLHF. The DNA of the CDR3 is TGCAGTGCTAGTATCCAGGGGAGCTCCTATAATTCACCCCTCCACTTT.

The V and J genes are TRBV6-5 and TRBJ2-5; 8 bases match TRBD2. V shed 7 bases, J shed 1 base, and the junction held 8 bases outside the gene matches. Looked up from germline, CDR1 is MNHEY and CDR2 is SVGAGI. The CDR3 has 15 residues. This CDR3 reads CASTQHGTSQETQYF. The CDR3 DNA follows: TGTGCCAGCACCCAACACGGGACTAGCCAAGAGACCCAGTACTTC.

The rearrangement uses TRBV7-2 and TRBJ1-3; D is perhaps TRBD1 (5 bases). V was pared by 4 bases and J by 0 bases, with 10 bases between. The CDR3 is 15 amino acids. Germline CDR1 SGHTA, CDR2 FQGNSA. The DNA of the CDR3 is TGTGCCAGCAGCTCGAGACAGCTCTCTGGAAACACCATATATTTT. Translating gives CASSSRQLSGNTIYF.

The chain is built from TRBV7-3 and TRBJ1-1, with D unresolved. Germline CDR1 and CDR2: SGHTA and FQGTGA. V was shortened by 3 bases and J by 1 base, with 6 bases between the two germline ends. The CDR3 extends over 13 amino acids. The CDR3 nucleotides read TGTGCCAGCAGCTTCCCGAGGAACACTGAAGCTTTCTTT. Its protein product is CASSFPRNTEAFF. The full variable domain, its missing parts supplied by reference TRBV7-3 and TRBJ1-1, is GAGVSQTPSNKVTEKGKYVELRCDPISGHTALYWYRQSLGQGPEFLIYFQGTGAADDSGLPNDRFFAVRPEGSVSTLKIQRTERGDSAVYLCASSFPRNTEAFFGQGTRLTVV.

The CDR3 reads CASSQVRFPSPGEETQYF. The CDR3 nucleotides are TGTGCCAGCAGCCAAGTTAGGTTTCCTAGCCCTGGGGAAGAGACCCAGTACTTC. V is TRBV3-1 (or the pseudogene TRBV3-2) and J is TRBJ2-5; D may be TRBD2 (5 bases). The germline V gene has CDR1 LGHDT and CDR2 YNNKEL (reference sequence). This CDR3 has 18 amino acids. V was shortened by 1 base and J by 3 bases, with 21 bases between the two germline ends.

The chain combines TRBV12-3 or TRBV12-4 with TRBJ2-1; no definite D call. The CDR3 loop spans 13 amino acids. V lost 3 bases, J lost 5 bases, and 8 bases lay in between. The CDR3 reads CASSFSQNNEQFF. CDR3 nucleotides: TGTGCCAGCAGTTTTTCCCAAAACAATGAGCAGTTCTTC.

The rearrangement links TRBV9 to TRBJ2-7; 14 bases map to TRBD2. Germline V CDR1 and CDR2: SGDLS, YYNGEE. V dropped 4 bases and J dropped 6; count of bases not matched to a gene: 6. The CDR3 runs 15 residues. Here the CDR3 reads CASSLGLAGVGEQYF. In nucleotides, the CDR3 is TGTGCCAGCAGCTTGGGACTAGCGGGAGTGGGCGAGCAGTACTTC.

This rearrangement joins TRBV19 to TRBJ2-1; D ambiguous. There are 12 residues in the CDR3. V was trimmed by 3 bases and J by 4 bases, leaving 4 bases between them. Germline CDR1 and CDR2: LNHDA and SQIVND (reference sequence). This chain's CDR3 is CASSIGYNEQFF. CDR3 bases: TGTGCCAGTAGTATCGGGTACAATGAGCAGTTCTTC.

The chain employs TRBV10-3 and TRBJ2-7, with D tentatively TRBD1 (6 bases). CDR1 ENHRY and CDR2 SYGVKD come from the germline V gene. Deletions cut 10 bases from V and 2 bases from J, with 9 bases between. The CDR3 runs to 11 residues. The chain's CDR3 is CATGQTYEQYF. In DNA form, the CDR3 reads TGTGCCACCGGACAGACCTACGAGCAGTACTTC.

This clone was seen a single time. The V call is TRBV19, the J call TRBJ2-5; the match to TRBD2 covers 7 bases. V trimming: 3 bases; J trimming: 5 bases; junction bases outside the gene matches: 9. Germline assignment: CDR1 LNHDA and CDR2 SQIVND (reference sequence). This CDR3 spans 15 amino acids. The CDR3: CASSIRMGGDETQYF. DNA for the CDR3: TGTGCCAGTAGTATCCGAATGGGAGGGGACGAGACCCAGTACTTC.

The chain uses TRBV2 and TRBJ2-2, with 7 bases that match TRBD2. The length of the CDR3 is 14 residues. Germline V gene data show CDR1 as SNHLY and CDR2 as FYNNEI. Losses at the gene ends were 7 bases for V and 4 bases for J; bases not matched to a gene: 6. In DNA, the CDR3 is TGTGCCAGCAAGGGCGGGAGCCCCACCGGGGAGCTGTTTTTT. It encodes CASKGGSPTGELFF.

The chain combines TRBV5-4 with TRBJ2-7; 7 bases agree with TRBD2. CDR3 length: 15 amino acids. Unmatched junction bases numbered 7, after V lost 4 bases and J lost 0 bases. Per the germline V gene, CDR1 is SGHNT and CDR2 is YYREEE (reference sequence). Here the CDR3 reads CASSLPGGGSYEQYF. CDR3 bases: TGTGCCAGCAGCCTCCCCGGCGGGGGCTCCTACGAGCAGTACTTC.

This clone was seen once. This sequence joins TRBV5-1 and TRBJ1-4; D gene ambiguous. The V end lost 5 bases, the J end lost 13 bases, and 15 bases lay between the germline ends. Germline loops: CDR1 SGHRS, CDR2 YFSETQ. This CDR3 spans 12 amino acids. As DNA, the CDR3 is TGCGCCAGCAGAACAGAGGCTGGAGGACTGTTTTTT. It specifies CASRTEAGGLFF.

The V and J genes are TRBV28 and TRBJ2-3; 7 bases are shared with TRBD1. The CDR3 loop spans 16 amino acids. V lost 4 bases and J lost 0; bases outside the gene matches: 7. Germline CDR1 and CDR2: MDHEN and SYDVKM. The CDR3 loop is CASSSPGTASTDTQYF. CDR3 sequence (DNA): TGTGCCAGCAGTTCCCCTGGGACAGCTAGCACAGATACGCAGTATTTT.

The chain recombines TRBV2 with TRBJ2-7; TRBD2 aligns across 7 bases. CDR1 and CDR2 from the germline V gene are SNHLY and FYNNEI. V was pared by 4 bases and J by 2 bases, with 8 bases of the junction left unmatched. CDR3 length: 15 amino acids. The CDR3 DNA is TGTGCCAGCAGTGGAGAAGCGGGGACTACCTACGAGCAGTACTTC. It encodes CASSGEAGTTYEQYF.

This clone was detected once. The rearrangement joins TRBV3-1 (or the pseudogene TRBV3-2) to TRBJ1-2; D is uncertain. V lost 7 bases, J lost 0 bases, and 6 bases lay in between. Looked up from germline, CDR1 is LGHDT and CDR2 is YNNKEL (reference sequence). This CDR3 is 12 amino acids long. In DNA form, the CDR3 reads TGTGCCAGCACCAACACTAACTATGGCTACACCTTC. Residues: CASTNTNYGYTF.

This clone was detected a few times. The rearrangement uses TRBV11-2 and TRBJ2-5, with D possibly being TRBD1 (5 bases). CDR1 is SGHAT and CDR2 is FQNNGV in the germline V gene. The CDR3 spans 14 residues. Trimming stripped 2 bases from V and 5 bases from J, with 12 bases between. The CDR3 protein is CASSLQGGGETQYF. CDR3 coding DNA: TGTGCCAGCAGCTTACAGGGCGGTGGGGAGACCCAGTACTTC.

V usage is TRBV28 and J usage is TRBJ2-7; D gene uncertain. V was trimmed by 4 bases and J by 6 bases, leaving 13 bases between them. The CDR3 extends over 13 amino acids. Germline V gene sequence: CDR1 MDHEN, CDR2 SYDVKM. CDR3 in DNA: TGTGCCAGCAGTTCGGGTTTGGTCCGCGAGCAGTACTTC. Protein sequence: CASSSGLVREQYF.

V is TRBV14 and J is TRBJ1-1, with D hard to call. The CDR3 has 14 residues. CDR1 and CDR2 (germline): SGHDN, FVKESK. V dropped 4 bases and J dropped 0 bases, with 9 bases sitting between them. As DNA, the CDR3 is TGTGCCAGCAGCCCTCGACTTATGAACACTGAAGCTTTCTTT. This gives the protein CASSPRLMNTEAFF.

This sequence joins TRBV24-1 and TRBJ1-1, with D possibly TRBD1 on 6 matching bases. V was clipped by 5 bases and J by 7 bases, with 13 bases between them. The CDR3 consists of 13 residues. Looked up from germline, CDR1 is KGHDR and CDR2 is SFDVKD. The CDR3 spells CATSGGQYGEAFF. The CDR3 DNA sequence: TGTGCCACCAGTGGGGGGCAGTATGGTGAAGCTTTCTTT.

The chain couples TRBV7-6 to TRBJ2-7, with 10 bases matching TRBD2. J was trimmed by 2 bases and V by 5 bases; bases with no gene match: 9. The CDR3 is 16 amino acids. Germline lookup yields CDR1 SGHVS and CDR2 FNYEAQ. The CDR3 DNA is TGTGCCAGCAGCCCAATGCCTAGCGGGAGTGCCTACGAGCAGTACTTC. This encodes CASSPMPSGSAYEQYF.